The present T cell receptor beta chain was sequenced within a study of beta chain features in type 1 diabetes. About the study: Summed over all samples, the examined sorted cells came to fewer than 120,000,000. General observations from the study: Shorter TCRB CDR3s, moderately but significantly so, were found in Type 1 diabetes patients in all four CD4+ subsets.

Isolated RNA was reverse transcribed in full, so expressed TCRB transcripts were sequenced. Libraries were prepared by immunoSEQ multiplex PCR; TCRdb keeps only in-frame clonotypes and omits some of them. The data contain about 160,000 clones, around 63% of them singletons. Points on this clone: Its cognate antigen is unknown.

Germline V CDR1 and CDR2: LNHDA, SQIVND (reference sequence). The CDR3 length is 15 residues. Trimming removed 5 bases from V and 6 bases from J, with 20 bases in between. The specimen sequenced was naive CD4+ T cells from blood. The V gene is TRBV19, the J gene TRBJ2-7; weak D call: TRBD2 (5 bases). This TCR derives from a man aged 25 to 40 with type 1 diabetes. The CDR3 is CASSLLGGGLGEQYF. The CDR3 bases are TGTGCCAGTAGTCTGCTCGGAGGTGGGCTCGGCGAGCAGTACTTC.